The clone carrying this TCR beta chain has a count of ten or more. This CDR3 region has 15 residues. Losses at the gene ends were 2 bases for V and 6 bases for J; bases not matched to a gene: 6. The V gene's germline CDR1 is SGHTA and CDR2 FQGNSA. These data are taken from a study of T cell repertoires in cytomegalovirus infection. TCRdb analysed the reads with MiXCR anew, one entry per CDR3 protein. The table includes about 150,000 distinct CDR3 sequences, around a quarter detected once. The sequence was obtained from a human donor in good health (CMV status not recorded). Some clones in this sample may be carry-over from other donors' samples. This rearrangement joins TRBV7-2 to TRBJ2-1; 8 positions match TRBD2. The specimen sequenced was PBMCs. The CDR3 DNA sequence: TGTGCCAGCAGCTTAAGGGGACTAGAGTTCAATGAGCAGTTCTTC. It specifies CASSLRGLEFNEQFF.